This entry lists 32 T cell receptor beta chains sequenced from one sample in a study of T cell responses to AZD1222 COVID-19 vaccine. The method was immunoSEQ multiplex PCR; TCRdb's version includes in-frame clones alone and lacks a portion of them. The table shows about 120,000 clones, with around 90% occurring only once. The specimen was peripheral blood, collected on day 0 of AZD1222 vaccination. The origin of the receptors is an adult in good health.

The rearrangement joins TRBV12-2 to TRBJ1-5. TRBV12-2 is a pseudogene segment. The CDR3 sequence is 14 residues long. The CDR3 DNA reads TGTGCAAACCTACCGATGGGGGACGATCAGCCCCAGCATTTT. It yields the protein CANLPMGDDQPQHF.

V is TRBV9 and J is TRBJ1-5, with 8 bases matching TRBD1. The CDR3 is made up of 15 amino acids. Germline-derived CDR1 and CDR2 are SGDLS and YYNGEE. V was pared by 4 bases and J by 7 bases, with 10 bases of the junction left unmatched. In DNA, the CDR3 is TGTGCCAGCAGCTTCGGGACAGGCACGGGACAGCCCCAGCATTTT. Its protein product is CASSFGTGTGQPQHF. The variable domain in full, with the rest retrieved from reference TRBV9 and TRBJ1-5, is DSGVTQTPKHLITATGQRVTLRCSPRSGDLSVYWYQQSLDQGLQFLIQYYNGEERAKGNILERFSAQQFPDLHSELNLSSLELGDSALYFCASSFGTGTGQPQHFGDGTRLSIL.

Here the CDR3 reads CASSQGPGATYNEQFF. The DNA of the CDR3 is TGTGCCAGCAGCCAAGGGCCGGGGGCGACCTACAATGAGCAGTTCTTC. This chain links TRBV14 with TRBJ2-1, with D possibly called TRBD1 or TRBD2 (6 bases each). CDR1 and CDR2 (germline): SGHDN, FVKESK. V lost 1 base, J lost 2 bases, and 12 bases lay in between. The CDR3 runs to 16 residues.

V usage is TRBV7-2 and J usage is TRBJ2-4; D is ambiguous. V was pared by 8 bases and J by 7 bases, with 9 bases between. CDR3 length: 11 residues. Germline assignment: CDR1 SGHTA and CDR2 FQGNSA. The CDR3, as DNA: TGTGCCAGCGGCCTTGGGAACATTCAGTACTTC. Translating it yields CASGLGNIQYF.

This chain links TRBV30 with TRBJ1-5; D not certain. The CDR3 spans 14 residues. CDR1 is GTSNPN and CDR2 is SVGIG in the germline V gene (reference sequence). V dropped 2 bases and J dropped 2 bases, with 10 bases sitting between them. As DNA, the CDR3 is TGTGCCTGGAGTTCCGGAACGGGCAATCAGCCCCAGCATTTT. Residues: CAWSSGTGNQPQHF.

This chain links TRBV5-6 with TRBJ1-6; D call uncertain. The CDR3 extends over 17 amino acids. Germline V lookup: CDR1 SGHDT, CDR2 YYEEEE. The ends were cut back, 0 bases at V and 7 bases at J, with 17 bases in the middle. The CDR3 nucleotides are TGTGCCAGCAGCTTGGCGTCCCGCAGGCCACTCAATTCACCCCTCCACTTT. Translating it yields CASSLASRRPLNSPLHF.

The chain joins TRBV7-9 to TRBJ1-2, with D possibly TRBD1 on 6 matching bases. The CDR3 sequence is 15 residues long. CDR1 SEHNR and CDR2 FQNEAQ come from the germline V gene (reference sequence). The V end lost 8 bases, the J end lost 3 bases, and 19 bases lay between the germline ends. The CDR3 DNA is TGTGCCAGCGAGAGGGACACCCCGAGGTACTATGGCTACACCTTC. Translation gives CASERDTPRYYGYTF.

This chain joins TRBV30 and TRBJ1-2, with 7 bases fitting TRBD1. This CDR3 contains 16 residues. CDR1 is GTSNPN, CDR2 SVGIG, per germline (reference sequence). V lost 0 bases to trimming and J lost 4 bases; unmatched junction nucleotides: 11. CDR3 nucleotides: TGTGCCTGGAGTGTCTTCACAGGGGAGGCATTCTATGGCTACACCTTC. Translated: CAWSVFTGEAFYGYTF.

V is TRBV7-8 and J is TRBJ1-5; 8 bases line up with TRBD1. The CDR3 covers 15 residues. Germline V gives CDR1 SGHVS, CDR2 FQNEAQ. V shed 3 bases, J shed 0 bases, and the junction held 1 base outside the gene matches. CDR3 bases: TGTGCCAGCAGCTTGGGACAGGTTAGCAATCAGCCCCAGCATTTT. It encodes CASSLGQVSNQPQHF. The variable domain in full, with the rest retrieved from reference TRBV7-8 and TRBJ1-5, is GAGVSQSPRYKVAKRGQDVALRCDPISGHVSLFWYQQALGQGPEFLTYFQNEAQLDKSGLPSDRFFAERPEGSVSTLKIQRTQQEDSAVYLCASSLGQVSNQPQHFGDGTRLSIL.

This clone was seen a handful of times. V gene TRBV11-2 combines with J gene TRBJ1-2, with 7 bases fitting TRBD1. Germline trimming cut 2 bases from V and 5 bases from J; bases unmatched to any gene: 8. Germline CDR1 is SGHAT and CDR2 is FQNNGV. The CDR3 consists of 15 residues. This CDR3 reads CASSLSRTGKYGYTF. CDR3 DNA: TGTGCCAGCAGCTTATCAAGGACAGGCAAATATGGCTACACCTTC.

The V gene is TRBV4-2, the J gene TRBJ1-5, with D uncertain. V was pared by 0 bases and J by 2 bases, with 17 bases between. The CDR3 has 18 residues. Germline CDR1 is LGHNA and CDR2 is YNFKEQ. The CDR3 loop reads CASSQDGSYRLGNQPQHF. CDR3 DNA sequence: TGTGCCAGCAGCCAAGATGGATCGTATAGACTCGGCAATCAGCCCCAGCATTTT.

This sequence joins TRBV11-2 and TRBJ1-5, with D maybe TRBD1 (5 bases). Trimming took 0 bases from V and 4 from J, leaving 10 bases between them. The CDR3 contains 15 residues. Germline V gene data show CDR1 as SGHAT and CDR2 as FQNNGV. Here the CDR3 DNA reads TGTGCCAGCAGCTTAGATGGGACTTTTAATCAGCCCCAGCATTTT. Protein: CASSLDGTFNQPQHF.

This clone turned up a few times. The chain joins TRBV5-1 to TRBJ2-6; D might be TRBD2 (5 bases). The germline gives CDR1 SGHRS, CDR2 YFSETQ. CDR3 length: 18 residues. The ends were cut back, 5 bases at V and 0 bases at J, with 18 bases in the middle. CDR3 bases: TGCGCCAGCAGACTAGTTGTCGGGCCCGGCTCTGGGGCCAACGTCCTGACTTTC. Its protein product is CASRLVVGPGSGANVLTF.

This clone is a singleton in its sample. The V gene is TRBV7-9, the J gene TRBJ1-6; 8 bases line up with TRBD1. Germline CDR1 and CDR2: SEHNR and FQNEAQ (reference sequence). With 6 bases clipped from V and 7 bases from J, the junction kept 8 bases outside the gene matches. The CDR3 sequence is 15 residues long. The CDR3 is CASRPRTGLNSPLHF. The CDR3 DNA reads as TGTGCCAGCAGACCAAGGACAGGGTTAAATTCACCCCTCCACTTT.

The chain joins TRBV7-2 to TRBJ2-1, with TRBD2 matching over 9 bases. The V gene end was trimmed by 5 bases and the J gene end by 8 bases; junction bases not matched to a gene: 10. The CDR3 extends over 15 amino acids. The germline gives CDR1 SGHTA, CDR2 FQGNSA. The CDR3 sequence: CASSPARGGAHEQFF. The CDR3 DNA sequence: TGTGCCAGCAGCCCCGCACGCGGGGGGGCACATGAGCAGTTCTTC. Using reference TRBV7-2 and TRBJ2-1 for the parts outside the CDR3, the full variable domain is GAGVSQSPSNKVTEKGKDVELRCDPISGHTALYWYRQSLGQGLEFLIYFQGNSAPDKSGLPSDRFSAERTGGSVSTLTIQRTQQEDSAVYLCASSPARGGAHEQFFGPGTRLTVL.

The gene calls are TRBV3-1 (or the pseudogene TRBV3-2) and TRBJ1-3, with TRBD1 matching 7 bases. The CDR3 length is 14 residues. CDR1 and CDR2 from the germline V gene are LGHDT and YNNKEL (reference sequence). J gave up 3 bases and V 4 bases, and 3 bases lay outside the gene matches. The CDR3 sequence: CASSLQGFGNTIYF. In DNA form, the CDR3 reads TGTGCCAGCAGCCTACAGGGGTTTGGAAACACCATATATTTT.

This rearrangement joins TRBV9 to TRBJ1-2; the D is unclear. V was trimmed by 2 bases and J by 1 base, leaving 9 bases between them. This CDR3 spans 14 amino acids. Germline V CDR1 and CDR2: SGDLS, YYNGEE. In DNA form, the CDR3 reads TGTGCCAGCAGCGTTCAGGTTGTTAACTATGGCTACACCTTC. This codes for CASSVQVVNYGYTF. Filled out from reference TRBV9 and TRBJ1-2, the complete variable domain reads DSGVTQTPKHLITATGQRVTLRCSPRSGDLSVYWYQQSLDQGLQFLIQYYNGEERAKGNILERFSAQQFPDLHSELNLSSLELGDSALYFCASSVQVVNYGYTFGSGTRLTVV.

This rearrangement joins TRBV3-1 (or the pseudogene TRBV3-2) to TRBJ2-3, with D unresolved. Germline V gene sequence: CDR1 LGHDT, CDR2 YNNKEL (reference sequence). Trimming removed 4 bases from V and 6 bases from J, with 11 bases in between. The CDR3 is 13 amino acids. CDR3 in amino acids: CASSLFQGDTQYF. Written as DNA, the CDR3 is TGTGCCAGCAGCCTATTCCAAGGGGATACGCAGTATTTT.

The chain uses TRBV6-5 and TRBJ1-2; 7 bases line up with TRBD1. Trimming took 8 bases from V and 6 from J; bases not matched to a gene: 6. CDR3 length: 12 residues. The V gene's germline CDR1 is MNHEY and CDR2 SVGAGI. CDR3 region: CASSGGGDGYTF. The CDR3 DNA reads TGTGCCAGCTCGGGAGGGGGCGATGGCTACACCTTC.

This chain links TRBV27 with TRBJ2-7; a possible D gene is TRBD2 (6 bases). Germline lookup yields CDR1 MNHEY and CDR2 SMNVEV (reference sequence). V gave up 0 bases and J gave up 6 bases, with 18 bases separating them. The CDR3 consists of 16 residues. In DNA, the CDR3 is TGTGCCAGCAGTTTATCAGGGACCGTTGCGGGACCCGAGCAGTACTTC. This gives the protein CASSLSGTVAGPEQYF.

The V gene is TRBV4-2, the J gene TRBJ2-3; 8 nucleotides match TRBD2. There are 15 residues in the CDR3. The germline V gene has CDR1 LGHNA and CDR2 YNFKEQ. The junction had 3 bases not matched to a gene; V was cut back by 1 base and J by 3 bases. The CDR3 nucleotides are TGTGCCAGCAGCCAAGCGGGGGGGCCAACAGATACGCAGTATTTT. Its translation is CASSQAGGPTDTQYF.

J is TRBJ2-7 and V is TRBV24-1; the D gene could be TRBD1 or TRBD2 (5 bases each). Germline V lookup: CDR1 KGHDR, CDR2 SFDVKD. V lost 0 bases and J 5 bases, leaving 10 bases between the germline ends. The CDR3 runs 14 residues. The CDR3, as DNA: TGTGCCACCAGTGATTTGGAGACAGCGGACGAGCAGTACTTC. Encoded protein: CATSDLETADEQYF.

The chain carries TRBV2 and TRBJ2-4, with D hard to call. Per the germline V gene, CDR1 is SNHLY and CDR2 is FYNNEI. This CDR3 spans 14 amino acids. V lost 2 bases to trimming and J lost 7 bases, with 12 bases between them. The CDR3 here is CASSEQRVGNIQYF. CDR3 sequence (DNA): TGTGCCAGCAGTGAACAACGGGTCGGGAACATTCAGTACTTC.

V and J are TRBV7-8 and TRBJ1-5; D is undetermined. This CDR3 region has 14 residues. V was clipped by 1 base and J by 11 bases, with 15 bases between them. Germline loops: CDR1 SGHVS, CDR2 FQNEAQ. This CDR3 is CASSLEGQLSAQHF. CDR3 DNA: TGTGCCAGCAGCTTAGAAGGGCAGCTGTCTGCCCAGCATTTT.

The chain combines TRBV11-2 with TRBJ1-1; D remains ambiguous. The germline V gene encodes CDR1 SGHAT and CDR2 FQNNGV. The CDR3 has 13 amino acids. Trimming shortened V by 3 bases and J by 3 bases, and 8 bases separated the two germline ends. The CDR3 reads CASSLVVHTEAFF. CDR3 DNA: TGTGCCAGCAGCTTGGTCGTACACACTGAAGCTTTCTTT. Looking up the rest from reference TRBV11-2 and TRBJ1-1 gives the full variable domain: EAGVAQSPRYKIIEKRQSVAFWCNPISGHATLYWYQQILGQGPKLLIQFQNNGVVDDSQLPKDRFSAERLKGVDSTLKIQPAKLEDSAVYLCASSLVVHTEAFFGQGTRLTVV.

The V and J genes are TRBV25-1 and TRBJ1-2; D might be TRBD1 (6 bases). CDR1 is MGHDK and CDR2 is SYGVNS in the germline V gene. V lost 2 bases and J 7 bases, leaving 26 bases between the germline ends. The CDR3 loop spans 18 amino acids. In nucleotides, the CDR3 is TGTGCCAGCAGTGAAGCCGCTAAATGGGCCAGGGGAGGAAGTGGCTACACCTTC. Its translation is CASSEAAKWARGGSGYTF.

This clone has a single count. This rearrangement joins TRBV19 to TRBJ2-4; perhaps TRBD2 as D (5 bases). CDR3 length equals 14 residues. Trimming removed 4 bases from V and 3 bases from J, with 10 bases in between. Germline V gene data show CDR1 as LNHDA and CDR2 as SQIVND (reference sequence). CDR3 in amino acids: CASSTLRDKNIQYF. DNA for the CDR3: TGTGCCAGTAGTACCCTCCGGGACAAAAACATTCAGTACTTC.

The V gene is TRBV4-1, the J gene TRBJ1-1; D possibly corresponds to TRBD1 (5 bases). Per germline, CDR1 MGHRA and CDR2 YSYEKL. The CDR3 contains 12 residues. Trimming took off 4 bases at V and 10 bases at J, with 13 bases between the two ends. In nucleotides, the CDR3 is TGCGCCAGCAGCCGGGAGAGGGACGGAGCTTTCTTT. Protein product: CASSRERDGAFF.

The J gene is TRBJ1-2, the V gene TRBV5-6; TRBD1 aligns across 10 bases. This CDR3 spans 16 amino acids. Trimming took 4 bases from V and 4 from J; bases not matched to a gene: 10. In germline, CDR1 is SGHDT, CDR2 YYEEEE. The CDR3 DNA sequence: TGTGCCAGCAGCCCGGTCGGGACAGGGGTCTTCTATGGCTACACCTTC. It translates to CASSPVGTGVFYGYTF.

J is TRBJ1-1 and V is TRBV7-9; D possibly corresponds to TRBD1 (5 bases). V was trimmed by 3 bases and J by 5 bases, leaving 7 bases between them. This CDR3 is 12 amino acids long. Germline-derived CDR1 and CDR2 are SEHNR and FQNEAQ (reference sequence). The CDR3 region is CASSLKGTEAFF. The DNA of the CDR3 is TGTGCCAGCAGCTTGAAGGGGACTGAAGCTTTCTTT.

This sequence joins TRBV25-1 and TRBJ2-5; D is undetermined. This CDR3 contains 15 residues. Germline V gene sequence: CDR1 MGHDK, CDR2 SYGVNS. The germline V and J ends were trimmed by 2 bases and 3 bases, with 13 bases remaining between them. This chain's CDR3 is CASSESYSLKETQYF. DNA of the CDR3: TGTGCCAGCAGTGAAAGTTACAGCTTGAAAGAGACCCAGTACTTC.

The chain recombines TRBV6-1 with TRBJ1-1; possibly TRBD1 for D (5 bases). Germline CDR1 is MNHNS and CDR2 is SASEGT. The CDR3 loop spans 14 amino acids. The V end lost 0 bases, the J end lost 9 bases, and 14 bases lay between the germline ends. The CDR3 here is CASSEAHSQGQAFF. The CDR3 bases are TGTGCCAGCAGTGAAGCGCACTCCCAGGGTCAAGCTTTCTTT.